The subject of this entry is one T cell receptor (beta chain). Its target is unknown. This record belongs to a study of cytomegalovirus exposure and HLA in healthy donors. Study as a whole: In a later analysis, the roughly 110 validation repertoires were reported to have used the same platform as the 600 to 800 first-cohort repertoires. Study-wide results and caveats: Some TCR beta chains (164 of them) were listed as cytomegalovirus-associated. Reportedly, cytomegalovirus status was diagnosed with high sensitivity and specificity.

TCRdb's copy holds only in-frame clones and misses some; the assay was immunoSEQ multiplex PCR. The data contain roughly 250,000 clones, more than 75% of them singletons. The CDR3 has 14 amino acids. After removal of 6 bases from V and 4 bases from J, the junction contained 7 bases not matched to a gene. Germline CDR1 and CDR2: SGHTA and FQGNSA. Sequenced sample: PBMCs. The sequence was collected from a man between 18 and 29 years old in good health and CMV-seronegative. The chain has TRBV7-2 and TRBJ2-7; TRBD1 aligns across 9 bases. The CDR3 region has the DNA TGTGCCAGCAGTCCCGGGACAGGGCCATACGAGCAGTACTTC. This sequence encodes CASSPGTGPYEQYF.